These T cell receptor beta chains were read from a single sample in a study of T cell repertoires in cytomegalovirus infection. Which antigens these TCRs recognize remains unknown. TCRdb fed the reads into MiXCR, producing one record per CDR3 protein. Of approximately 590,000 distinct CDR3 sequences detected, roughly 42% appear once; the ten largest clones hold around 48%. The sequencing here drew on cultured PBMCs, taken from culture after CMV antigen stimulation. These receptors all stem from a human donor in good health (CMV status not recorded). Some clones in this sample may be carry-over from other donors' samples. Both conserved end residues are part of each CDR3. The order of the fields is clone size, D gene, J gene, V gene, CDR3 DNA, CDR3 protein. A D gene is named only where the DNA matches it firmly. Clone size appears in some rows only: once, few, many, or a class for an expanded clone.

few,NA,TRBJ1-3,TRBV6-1,TGTGCCAGCGAAAAGTGGGAGGATTTCTCTGGAAACACCATATATTTT,CASEKWEDFSGNTIYF
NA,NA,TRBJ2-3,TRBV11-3,TGTGCCAGCAGCTTATTTGTATTTTTGGGCGGGCAGGACACAGATACGCAGTATTTT,CASSLFVFLGGQDTDTQYF
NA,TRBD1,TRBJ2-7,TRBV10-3,TGTGCCATCAGAGACAGGGTCGAAACCTACGAGCAGTACTTC,CAIRDRVETYEQYF
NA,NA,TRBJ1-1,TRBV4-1,TGCGCCAGCAGCCAAGATCCGGACGGCGGGGACACTGAAGCTTTCTTT,CASSQDPDGGDTEAFF
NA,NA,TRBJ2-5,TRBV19,TGTGCCAGTAGTGGGGAGGAAGAGACCCAGTACTTC,CASSGEEETQYF
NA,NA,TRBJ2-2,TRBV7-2,TGTGCCAGCAGCTTAGTTCCAGGGGCCGGGGAGCTGTTTTTT,CASSLVPGAGELFF
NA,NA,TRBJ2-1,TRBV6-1,TGTGCCAGCAGTGAATGGAACGGGGGCAATGAGCAGTTCTTC,CASSEWNGGNEQFF
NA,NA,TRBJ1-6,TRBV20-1,TGCAGTGCTAGAGTAGGGGTAAAATATTCACCCCTCCACTTT,CSARVGVKYSPLHF
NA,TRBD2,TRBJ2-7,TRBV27,TGTGCCAGCAGTTTTGCGGGCGGGAGGTACGAGCAGTACTTC,CASSFAGGRYEQYF
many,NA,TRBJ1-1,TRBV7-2,TGTGCCAGCAGCTGGACTGTGAACACTGAAGCTTTCTTT,CASSWTVNTEAFF
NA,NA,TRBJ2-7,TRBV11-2,TGTGCCAGCAGCTTCGGCGGACTCTACGAGCAGTACTTC,CASSFGGLYEQYF
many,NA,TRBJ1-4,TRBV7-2,TGTGCCAGCAGCTTAGCGCACATTGACAGTACTGAAAAACTGTTTTTT,CASSLAHIDSTEKLFF
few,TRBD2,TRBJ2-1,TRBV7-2,TGTGCCAGCATGACTCGGGGAGGGAATGAGCAGTTCTTC,CASMTRGGNEQFF
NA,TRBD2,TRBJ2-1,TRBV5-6,TGTGCCAGCAGCCCCGGGCCACTAGCGGGGGGGCTATCCATCTTC,CASSPGPLAGGLSIF
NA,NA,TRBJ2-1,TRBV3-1,TGTGCCAGCAGCCACCGTGGCGGCCACTCTGAGCAGTTCTTC,CASSHRGGHSEQFF
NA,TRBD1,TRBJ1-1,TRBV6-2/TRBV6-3,TGTGCCAGCAGTACCGACAGGGGGACATACACTGAAGCTTTCTTT,CASSTDRGTYTEAFF
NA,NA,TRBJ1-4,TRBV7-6,TGTGCCAGTAACCAACCAGGAGCAACTAATGAAAAACTGTTTTTT,CASNQPGATNEKLFF
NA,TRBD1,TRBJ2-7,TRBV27,TGTGCCAGCAGTCCTCCGACGGGACAGGGGAATTCCTACGAGCAGTACTTC,CASSPPTGQGNSYEQYF
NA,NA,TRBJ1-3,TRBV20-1,TGCAGTGCTAGAGGAGGGTCGTATGGAAACACCATATATTTT,CSARGGSYGNTIYF
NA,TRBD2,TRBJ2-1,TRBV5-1,TGCGCCAGCAGCGCCGGGAGACTAGCGGGGGTGGACAATGAGCAGTTCTTC,CASSAGRLAGVDNEQFF
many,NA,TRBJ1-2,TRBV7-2,TGTGCCAGCAGCTTAGGGCGGGGTGGCTACACCTTC,CASSLGRGGYTF
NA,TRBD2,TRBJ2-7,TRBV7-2,TGTGCCAGCAGCCGATCCGGGACTACCCAAACCTACGAGCAGTACTTC,CASSRSGTTQTYEQYF
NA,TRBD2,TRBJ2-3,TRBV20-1,TGCAGTGCTAGACCCGTGCTCAGCGCAGCTAGCGGGAGGGCAGATACGCAGTATTTT,CSARPVLSAASGRADTQYF
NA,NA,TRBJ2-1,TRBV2,TGTGCCAGCAAGTGGGGGGCGACCATCGAGGGGGATGAGCAGTTCTTC,CASKWGATIEGDEQFF
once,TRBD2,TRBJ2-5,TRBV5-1,TGCGCCAGCAGCGAGGGACTAGCGTCCCGGGAGACCCAGTACTTC,CASSEGLASRETQYF
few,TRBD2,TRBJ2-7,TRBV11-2,TGTGCCAGCAGCACCCGTCTCCTAGCGGGAGGCAGCTCCTACGAGCAGTACTTC,CASSTRLLAGGSSYEQYF
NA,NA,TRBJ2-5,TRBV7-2,TGTGCCAGCAGCCTCAGTTGGAGAGGGTTCGAATTCAGGACCCAGTACTTC,CASSLSWRGFEFRTQYF
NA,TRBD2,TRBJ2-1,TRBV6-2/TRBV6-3,TGTGCCAGCAGTTTCTTCCTTGCCGGACTAGCGGGATACAATGAGCAGTTCTTC,CASSFFLAGLAGYNEQFF
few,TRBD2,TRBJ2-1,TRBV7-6,TGTGCCAGCAGCTCACGGCGGCGGGGGGGCGATGAGCAGTTCTTC,CASSSRRRGGDEQFF
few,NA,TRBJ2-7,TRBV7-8,TGTGCCAGCTTTCCCCCGGGCAGGAACGAGCAGTACTTC,CASFPPGRNEQYF
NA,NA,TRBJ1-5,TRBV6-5,TGTGCCAGTCGTCGGAGGGGCGCAGGTAGCAATCAGCCCCAGCATTTT,CASRRRGAGSNQPQHF
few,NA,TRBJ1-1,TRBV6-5,TGTGCCAGCAGTGAATACGAGAACACTGAAGCTTTCTTT,CASSEYENTEAFF
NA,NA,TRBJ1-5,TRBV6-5,TGTGCCAGCAGACCCACACTAACCGATCAGCCCCAGCATTTT,CASRPTLTDQPQHF
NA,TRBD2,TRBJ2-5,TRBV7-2,TGTGCCAGCAGCTTACTCGGCGGGACTAGCGGGGTTGAGACCCAGTACTTC,CASSLLGGTSGVETQYF
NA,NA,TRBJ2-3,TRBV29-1,TGCAGCGTTAGCTCGTTCGGAGCCCCCGATACGCAGTATTTT,CSVSSFGAPDTQYF
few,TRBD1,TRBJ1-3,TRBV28,TGTGCCAGCAGTTCCCAGACAGGGGCTGGAAACACCATATATTTT,CASSSQTGAGNTIYF
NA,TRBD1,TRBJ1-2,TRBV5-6,TGTGCCAGCAGCCATTTTTCCGGACAGGTTGGCTACACCTTC,CASSHFSGQVGYTF
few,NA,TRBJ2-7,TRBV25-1,TGTGCCAGCAGAGGGACACTCTCCTACGAGCAGTACTTC,CASRGTLSYEQYF
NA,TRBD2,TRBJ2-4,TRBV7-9,TGTGCCAGCAGCCCGGGACTAGCGTTAGACATTCAGTACTTC,CASSPGLALDIQYF
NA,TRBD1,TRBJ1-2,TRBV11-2,TGTGCCAGCAGCCCGGACAGGTTGGGGCATGGCTACACCTTC,CASSPDRLGHGYTF
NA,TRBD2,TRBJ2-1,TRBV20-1,TGCAGTGCTCGACCCCCAGCGGGGATTAGGAATGAGCAGTTCTTC,CSARPPAGIRNEQFF
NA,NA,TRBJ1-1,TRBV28,TGTGCCAGCATCAGCCCATCGAAGGGTGAAGCTTTCTTT,CASISPSKGEAFF
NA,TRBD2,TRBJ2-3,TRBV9,TGTGCCAGCAGCGTAGCTAACACGGGAGGGCCGGGTACGCAGTATTTT,CASSVANTGGPGTQYF
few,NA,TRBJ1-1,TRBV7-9,TGTGCCAGCAGCTTAGTTGAGGGGTCCAACACTGAAGCTTTCTTT,CASSLVEGSNTEAFF
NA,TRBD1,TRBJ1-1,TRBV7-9,TGTGCCAGCAGCCGACAGGGGCGTGCCACTGAAGCTTTCTTT,CASSRQGRATEAFF
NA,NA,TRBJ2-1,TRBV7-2,TGTGCCAGCAGCTTAGATCCCTCCTACAATGAGCAGTTCTTC,CASSLDPSYNEQFF
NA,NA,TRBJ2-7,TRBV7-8,TGTGCCAGCAGCATCGGGCCCCGAGGGCCCTACGAGCAGTACTTC,CASSIGPRGPYEQYF
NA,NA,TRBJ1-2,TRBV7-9,TGTGCCAGCAGCTTAGTGTCCACGAACTATGGCTACACCTTC,CASSLVSTNYGYTF
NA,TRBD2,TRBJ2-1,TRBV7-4,TGTGCCAGCAGCTCAAGCGGGACTAGCGGGTTTCATGAGCAGTTCTTC,CASSSSGTSGFHEQFF
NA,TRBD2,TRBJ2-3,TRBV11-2,TGTGCCAGCAGCAAACGGGGGGGAAGCACAGATACGCAGTATTTT,CASSKRGGSTDTQYF